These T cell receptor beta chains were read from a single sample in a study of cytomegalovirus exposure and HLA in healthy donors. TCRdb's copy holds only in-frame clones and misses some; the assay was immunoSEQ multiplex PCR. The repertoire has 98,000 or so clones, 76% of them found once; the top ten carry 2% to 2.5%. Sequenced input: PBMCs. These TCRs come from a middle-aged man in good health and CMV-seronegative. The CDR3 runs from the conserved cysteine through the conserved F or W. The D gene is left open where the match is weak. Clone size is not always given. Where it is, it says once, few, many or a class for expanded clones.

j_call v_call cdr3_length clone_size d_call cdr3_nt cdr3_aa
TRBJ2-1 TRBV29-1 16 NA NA TGCAGCGTTGAATCGTCGGCTAGCCGATTATACAATGAGCAGTTCTTC CSVESSASRLYNEQFF
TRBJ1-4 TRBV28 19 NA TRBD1 TGTGCCAGCAGTTTATTAGGACAGGGAAACCTTGCAACTAATGAAAAACTGTTTTTT CASSLLGQGNLATNEKLFF
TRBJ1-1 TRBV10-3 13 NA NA TGTGCCATCAGACCTAGGGAGGGCACTGAAGCTTTCTTT CAIRPREGTEAFF
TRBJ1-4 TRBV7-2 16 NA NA TGTGCCAGCAGCTTACAAGCAGGGGCCCTTAATGAAAAACTGTTTTTT CASSLQAGALNEKLFF
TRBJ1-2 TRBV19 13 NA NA TGTGCCAGTAGTATAGACGGAGACTATGGCTACACCTTC CASSIDGDYGYTF
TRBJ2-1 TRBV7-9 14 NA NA TGTGCCAGCACCAGAGGGCTAAGGGTCGATGAGCAGTTCTTC CASTRGLRVDEQFF
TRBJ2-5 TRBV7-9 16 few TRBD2 TGTGCCAGCAGCTTTGTACTAGCGGGAGTGCAAGAGACCCAGTACTTC CASSFVLAGVQETQYF
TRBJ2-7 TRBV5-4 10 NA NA TGTGCCAGCAGCCGGGGCGAGCAGTACTTC CASSRGEQYF
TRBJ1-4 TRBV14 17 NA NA TGTGCCAGCAGCCAAGATCGTTATCGGGGTGAAGGTGAAAAACTGTTTTTT CASSQDRYRGEGEKLFF
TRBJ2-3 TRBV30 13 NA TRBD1 TGTGCCTGGAGTATGGACAGGTCAGATACGCAGTATTTT CAWSMDRSDTQYF
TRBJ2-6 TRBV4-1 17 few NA TGCGCCAGCAGCCTGACAGAAAAATCCTCTGGGGCCAACGTCCTGACTTTC CASSLTEKSSGANVLTF
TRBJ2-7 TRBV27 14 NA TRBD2 TGTGCCAGCTTCGGACTAGCGGGAGGAGACGAGCAGTACTTC CASFGLAGGDEQYF
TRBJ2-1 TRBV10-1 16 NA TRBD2 TGCGCCAGCAGCGGCCTTAGCGGGAGGGCCCGGAATGAGCAGTTCTTC CASSGLSGRARNEQFF
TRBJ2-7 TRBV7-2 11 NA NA TGTGCCAGCAGTCACTCCTACGAGCAGTACTTC CASSHSYEQYF
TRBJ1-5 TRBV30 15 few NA TGTGCCTGGAGACCACAGGGCCAGGGCAATCAGCCCCAGCATTTT CAWRPQGQGNQPQHF
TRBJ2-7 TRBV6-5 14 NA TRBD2 TGTGTCAGCAGCCCCGGCGGGAGGCGCTACGAGCAGTACTTC CVSSPGGRRYEQYF
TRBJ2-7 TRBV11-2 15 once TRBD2 TGTGCCAGCAGCTTTTCGACTAGCGGGAGTCTCGAGCAGTACTTC CASSFSTSGSLEQYF
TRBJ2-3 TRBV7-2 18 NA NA TGTGCCAGCAGCTTATCGATCAGGGGTGGGGGGGATATAGATACGCAGTATTTT CASSLSIRGGGDIDTQYF